The clone carrying this T cell receptor beta chain showed up just a few times. These data belong to a study of blood T cell repertoires in COVID-19. Study-level information: Donors in the United States, Italy and Spain gave samples during acute or convalescent COVID-19.

The CDR3 is made up of 16 amino acids. CDR1 is MRHNA and CDR2 is SNTAGT in the germline V gene. V dropped 6 bases and J dropped 5; count of bases not matched to a gene: 15. Data came from immunoSEQ multiplex PCR; TCRdb stores just in-frame clones and leaves some out. The table records approximately 280,000 clones, 89% of them present only once. This TCR was recovered from a woman aged 55-70 years who had recovered from COVID-19. This chain joins TRBV6-4 and TRBJ2-7; the match to TRBD1 covers 8 bases. Sequenced sample: PBMCs or T cells enriched from blood (not recorded which). The chain's CDR3 is CASRRAGDRTGNEQYF. DNA for the CDR3: TGTGCCAGCAGACGGGCCGGGGATAGGACAGGGAACGAGCAGTACTTC.